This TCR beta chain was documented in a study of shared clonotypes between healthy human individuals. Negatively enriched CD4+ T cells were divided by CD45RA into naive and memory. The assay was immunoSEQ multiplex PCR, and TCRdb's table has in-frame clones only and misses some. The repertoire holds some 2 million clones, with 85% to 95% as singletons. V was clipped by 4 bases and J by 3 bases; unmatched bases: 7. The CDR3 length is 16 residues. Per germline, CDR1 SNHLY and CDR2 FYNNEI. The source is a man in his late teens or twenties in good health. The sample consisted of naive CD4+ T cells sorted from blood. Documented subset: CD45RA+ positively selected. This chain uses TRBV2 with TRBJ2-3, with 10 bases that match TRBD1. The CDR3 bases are TGTGCCAGCAGTGTAAGGACAGGGGGGAATACAGATACGCAGTATTTT. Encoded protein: CASSVRTGGNTDTQYF.